This TCR beta chain came from a study of patients and donors after allogeneic stem cell transplantation. TCRdb recomputed calls from the RT-PCR reads with MiXCR, one row per CDR3 protein. Among approximately 33,000 distinct CDR3 sequences listed, under 7.5% were seen once. V gave up 3 bases and J gave up 2 bases; unmatched junction bases: 10. The V gene's germline CDR1 is DFQATT and CDR2 SNEGSKA (reference sequence). The CDR3 covers 15 residues. Only a few counts were recorded for this clonotype. The receptor was isolated from a human donor who was either an allogeneic HSCT recipient or a stem cell or donor lymphocyte infusion donor (not recorded which). It is not recorded whose cells these are; they may come from a transplant donor. The chain combines TRBV20-1 with TRBJ2-7, with 7 bases lining up with TRBD1. The specimen was blood, either unsorted or a sorted T cell fraction (not recorded which). DNA for the CDR3: TGCAGTGCTAGCCCCGAAGGGGGCTCTACCTACGAGCAGTACTTC. Translation gives CSASPEGGSTYEQYF.